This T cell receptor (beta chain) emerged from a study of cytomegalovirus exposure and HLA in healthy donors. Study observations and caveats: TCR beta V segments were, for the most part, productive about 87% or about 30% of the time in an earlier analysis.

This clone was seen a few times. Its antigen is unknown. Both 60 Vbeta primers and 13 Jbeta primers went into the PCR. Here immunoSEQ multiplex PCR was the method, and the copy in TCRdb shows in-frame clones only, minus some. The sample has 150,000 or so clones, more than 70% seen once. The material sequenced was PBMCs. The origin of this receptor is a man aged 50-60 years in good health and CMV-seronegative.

CDR3 loop: CASSEYNSFTSGANVLTF. The DNA for the CDR3 is TGTGCCAGCAGTGAATACAACAGCTTTACCTCTGGGGCCAACGTCCTGACTTTC. The rearrangement uses TRBV6-1 and TRBJ2-6; the D is unclear. Deletions cut 2 bases from V and 0 bases from J, with 14 bases between. CDR1 and CDR2 (germline): MNHNS, SASEGT. There are 18 residues in the CDR3.